What follows describes a single TCR beta chain. Its antigen has not been determined. One base away there is no much larger clone; base qualities are not given. The CDR3 regions of human TCRbeta chains were subjected to immunosequencing. The study's own analysis went as follows. TCRs in the repertoires were compared against a reference library of SARS-CoV-2-specific TCRs that had been generated with the MIRA antigen-specificity platform. Breadth was defined as the fraction of unique TCRs that were SARS-CoV-2-associated, and depth was defined as the fraction of total T cells that were SARS-CoV-2-associated. Each spike-specific TCR was assigned to its reactive spike region and to a CD4 or CD8 class using the MIRA data. Log10-transformed breadth and depth values were compared by one-way ANOVA with Sidak's multiple comparisons tests. TCRdb took over this immuneACCESS table, retaining in-frame rearrangements with V and J assigned. Such tables are incomplete; in checked studies, under half of the missing clones stem from an unresolved V gene, and the remainder is unexplained. V, J and clone size are taken as reported in that table, and D and trimming were inferred from the DNA itself. This sample is represented by 52,000 or so clones; approximately 85% of them were singletons. The ten largest clonotypes hold about 20% of the sample.

What this sample's time point label stands for: baseline before first vaccination. The treatment or condition label, read with the paper, signifies: meningococcal conjugate vaccine given as trial control. Vaccinee samples were obtained from the UK trials COV001 and COV002, which included a single-blind randomized controlled phase 2/3 trial of AZD1222 (ChAdOx1 nCoV-19) in healthy adults. For TCRbeta chain sequencing, PBMC samples from trial participants were taken at day 0 and at day 28 after the second dose. These data originate in a study of T cell responses to AZD1222 COVID-19 vaccine (dated by TCRdb to the early 2020s). The study in broad terms: TCR sequencing was performed for approximately 240 trial participants, of whom some 200 were given two doses of AZD1222 and around 25 were given two doses of MenACWY control vaccine. Enrollment into the trials was organized by age into subgroups of 18-55, 56-69 and 70-plus years, and those subgroups contained roughly 150, 30 and 60 TCR-sequenced participants, respectively.

Summary of the overall study and its limitations: In the small 56-69-year group, the increase in depth fell short of significance, most likely because of low power. Reportedly, almost half of the unique spike-specific TCRs recognized epitopes lying outside the regions that are mutated in the B.1.351 and B.1.1.7 variants. Because no day 14 peak-response samples were available, the repertoires could be characterized only after the peak T cell response. Participants were mostly white British, with more females than males. The authors suggested clonal diversity may have been underestimated. CD4 TCRs associated with the vaccine covered the entire spike protein, and the dominant responses were in regions 160-218 and 743-854. Conclusions about previously exposed vaccinees are limited, since just 6 or 7 AZD1222 recipients were seropositive for SARS-CoV-2 at baseline. After two AZD1222 doses, spike-specific TCR breadth and depth were significantly higher than at day 0 and than in MenACWY recipients.

As encoded in the germline V gene, CDR1 is LGHNT while CDR2 is FRNRAP. The germline ends are 19 bases apart after V is trimmed by 1 base and J by 15 bases. Including the terminal cysteine and phenylalanine, the CDR3 comprises 14 residues. Only the CDR3 region is kept as DNA, spanning 42 bases read in frame from base 1. Sequencing was performed on peripheral blood, taken on day 0 of MenACWY control vaccination. This clonotype originated in an adult in good health. Here the chain combines TRBV12-5 and TRBJ2-1; the D gene is perhaps TRBD2, on 5 matching bases. CDR3 region: CASGLARDYPILFF. The DNA reads TGTGCTAGTGGTTTGGCCCGTGACTACCCTATCTTGTTCTTC.